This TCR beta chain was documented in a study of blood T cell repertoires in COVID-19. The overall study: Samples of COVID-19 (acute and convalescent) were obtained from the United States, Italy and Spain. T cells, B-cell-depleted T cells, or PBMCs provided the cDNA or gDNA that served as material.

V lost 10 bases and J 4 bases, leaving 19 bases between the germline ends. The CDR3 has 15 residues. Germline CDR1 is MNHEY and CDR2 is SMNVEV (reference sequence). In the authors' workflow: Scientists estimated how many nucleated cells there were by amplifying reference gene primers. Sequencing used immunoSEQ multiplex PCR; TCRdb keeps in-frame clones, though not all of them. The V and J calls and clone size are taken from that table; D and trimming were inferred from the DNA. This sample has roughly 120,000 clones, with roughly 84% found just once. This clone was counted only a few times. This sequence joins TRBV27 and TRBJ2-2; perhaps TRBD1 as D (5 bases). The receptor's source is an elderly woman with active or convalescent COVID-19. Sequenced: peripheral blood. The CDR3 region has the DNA TGTGCCACCAAGGGGAATCACCGCCGCACCGGGGAGCTGTTTTTT. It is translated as CATKGNHRRTGELFF.